This TCR beta chain was sequenced during a study of blood T cell repertoires in COVID-19. On the study more broadly: Material from acute and convalescent COVID-19 was sourced from the United States, Italy and Spain. Nucleic acid was either cDNA or gDNA, and it came from T cells, B-cell-depleted T cells, or PBMCs.

This CDR3 contains 14 residues. Germline V CDR1 and CDR2: MNHEY, SVGAGI. With 6 bases clipped from V and 6 bases from J, the junction kept 8 bases outside the gene matches. Authors' analysis steps: Reference gene primer amplification gave estimated nucleated cell counts. Sequenced by immunoSEQ multiplex PCR; TCRdb stores in-frame clones only, minus some. That table supplies the V and J calls and clone size; D and trimming were determined from the DNA. The sample lists around 140,000 clones, approximately 89% occurring once. This chain connects TRBV6-5 to TRBJ1-1; the match to TRBD1 covers 9 bases. The specimen sequenced was peripheral blood. The clonotype was recovered from a human donor in a cohort sampled during active COVID-19. The DNA of the CDR3 is TGTGCCAGCAGAACGGGACAGGGTAACGCTGAAGCTTTCTTT. Protein: CASRTGQGNAEAFF.